The next 19 T cell receptor beta chains were all read from a single sample in a study of T-cell reconstitution after alpha-beta-depleted transplantation in children. Unique molecular identifiers tagged the TCRbeta library. TCRdb called the PCR reads again in MiXCR, with one record for every CDR3 protein. The sample consists of around 230,000 distinct CDR3 sequences, approximately 17% of them appearing once. The starting material was PBMCs, mostly from graft donor cells, obtained 360 days after TCRalphabeta/CD19-depleted stem cell transplant. The receptors stem from a male patient between 2 and 10 years old who had a stem cell transplant for acute lymphoblastic leukemia, so the T cells may come from the graft donor.

This clonotype turned up a few times. The chain uses TRBV20-1 and TRBJ1-2, with 7 bases aligning to TRBD1. Germline values: CDR1 DFQATT, CDR2 SNEGSKA (reference sequence). V dropped 4 bases and J dropped 4; count of bases not matched to a gene: 9. The CDR3 runs to 14 residues. In DNA form, the CDR3 reads TGCAGTGCTATTAAGGACAGGTTAGCCTATGGCTACACCTTC. This encodes CSAIKDRLAYGYTF.

The genes are TRBV9 and TRBJ2-3, with 7 bases identical to TRBD1. This CDR3 has 14 amino acids. V lost 3 bases, J lost 1 base, and 2 bases stayed unmatched. Germline V gene lookup returns CDR1 SGDLS and CDR2 YYNGEE. The CDR3 here is CASSATGRTDTQYF. The CDR3 DNA reads TGTGCCAGCAGCGCGACAGGGCGCACAGATACGCAGTATTTT.

Concerning this clonotype itself: A read error may account for a junction end that differs from germline. The V call is TRBV20-1, the J call TRBJ1-2; TRBD1 might be the D (5 bases). This CDR3 has 15 amino acids. Germline-derived CDR1 and CDR2 are DFQATT and SNEGSKA (reference sequence). CDR3 sequence (DNA): TGCAGTGCTAGAGTTCCTACACGGCGGGACCGGGGCTACGCCTTC. Its translation: CSARVPTRRDRGYAF.

The chain has TRBV11-2 and TRBJ2-1; D is uncertain. The V and J ends lost 5 bases and 10 bases respectively, with 12 bases between them. The V gene's germline CDR1 is SGHAT and CDR2 FQNNGV. This CDR3 spans 12 amino acids. DNA of the CDR3: TGTGCCAGCAGCCAAACGCTCCAAGAGCAGTTCTTC. It encodes CASSQTLQEQFF.

This clonotype was found a few times. This chain links TRBV6-2 or TRBV6-3 with TRBJ2-7, with 10 positions matching TRBD1. This CDR3 comprises 14 residues. V was clipped by 5 bases and J by 6 bases; unmatched bases: 7. Germline V gene lookup returns CDR1 MNHEY and CDR2 SVGEGT. The CDR3 reads CASSPRDRGSEQYF. The CDR3 region has the DNA TGTGCCAGCAGTCCCCGGGACAGGGGATCCGAGCAGTACTTC.

This sequence joins TRBV10-2 and TRBJ1-1; 8 positions agree with TRBD1. The germline V gene has CDR1 WSHSY and CDR2 SAAADI. This CDR3 has 13 amino acids. The junction had 6 bases not matched to a gene; V was cut back by 6 bases and J by 6 bases. The CDR3 loop reads CASSRQGTAEAFF. The CDR3 DNA follows: TGCGCCAGCAGCAGACAGGGGACCGCTGAAGCTTTCTTT.

This chain connects TRBV12-3 or TRBV12-4 to TRBJ1-1, with TRBD1 identical over 8 bases. J lost 0 bases, V lost 3 bases, and 6 bases had no gene match. The CDR3 consists of 16 residues. This CDR3 reads CASSFDRGLMNTEAFF. The CDR3 nucleotides are TGTGCCAGCAGTTTTGACAGGGGACTTATGAACACTGAAGCTTTCTTT.

The chain recombines TRBV7-9 with TRBJ2-2; no clear D. Between the trimmed V and J ends, which lost 2 bases and 2 bases, there was a span of 9 bases. CDR3 length equals 15 residues. Germline CDR1 reads SEHNR; CDR2 reads FQNEAQ (reference sequence). The CDR3 is CASSLQTLNTGELFF. CDR3 nucleotides: TGTGCCAGCAGCTTACAGACTTTAAACACCGGGGAGCTGTTTTTT.

The rearrangement joins TRBV6-4 to TRBJ2-7; no reliable D call. The CDR3 totals 15 residues. Trimming cost V 10 bases and J 3 bases, with 22 bases left between them. Germline V gene sequence: CDR1 MRHNA, CDR2 SNTAGT. The chain's CDR3 is CATNGHGMADYEQYF. In DNA, the CDR3 is TGTGCCACCAACGGCCATGGGATGGCGGACTACGAGCAGTACTTC.

The V call is TRBV12-3 or TRBV12-4, the J call TRBJ1-3, with D tentatively TRBD1 (5 bases). CDR3 size: 14 residues. V lost 2 bases and J lost 4, with 9 bases in between. CDR3 sequence reads: CASSLKPGGNTIYF. The CDR3 coding sequence is TGTGCCAGCAGTTTAAAACCAGGGGGAAACACCATATATTTT.

The CDR3 DNA is TGTGCCAGCAGTTGGGGCCAGGGGGCAAGGTCGACCCAGTACTTC. This encodes CASSWGQGARSTQYF. V is TRBV2 and J is TRBJ2-5, with 8 bases identical to TRBD1. V lost 5 bases to trimming and J lost 7 bases; unmatched junction nucleotides: 12. The length of the CDR3 is 15 residues. Germline CDR1 and CDR2: SNHLY and FYNNEI.

V is TRBV9 and J is TRBJ2-3; 7 bases agree with TRBD2. This CDR3 is 17 amino acids long. Looked up from germline, CDR1 is SGDLS and CDR2 is YYNGEE. J lost 0 bases, V lost 3 bases, and 10 bases had no gene match. The CDR3 DNA reads TGTGCCAGCAGCGCCATCGGGACTATGGGGAGCACAGATACGCAGTATTTT. Translated: CASSAIGTMGSTDTQYF.

This clonotype appeared a few times. The J gene is TRBJ2-1, the V gene TRBV12-3 or TRBV12-4; D unresolved. The CDR3 length is 14 residues. The ends were cut back, 3 bases at V and 4 bases at J, with 10 bases in the middle. CDR3 in DNA: TGTGCCAGCAGTTTTGGCCGAACTTACAATGAGCAGTTCTTC. Its translation: CASSFGRTYNEQFF.

This chain links TRBV6-5 with TRBJ2-3, with 7 nucleotides matching TRBD2. Germline CDR1 is MNHEY and CDR2 is SVGAGI. This CDR3 is 14 amino acids long. The trim removed 4 bases at V and 2 bases at J, leaving 3 bases unmatched. The CDR3 loop reads CASSSERDTDTQYF. The CDR3 DNA reads as TGTGCCAGCAGTTCCGAGCGGGACACAGATACGCAGTATTTT.

The rearrangement joins TRBV6-5 to TRBJ1-1; TRBD1 is a possible D gene (6 bases). V lost 10 bases to trimming and J lost 0 bases, with 12 bases between them. Germline values: CDR1 MNHEY, CDR2 SVGAGI. The length of the CDR3 is 13 residues. The CDR3 region has the DNA TGTGCCACGTTACAGGGTCTGAACACTGAAGCTTTCTTT. This codes for CATLQGLNTEAFF.

CDR3 sequence: CASSPRAGPGYNEQFF. The CDR3 DNA sequence: TGTGCCAGCAGTCCTCGAGCGGGGCCCGGCTACAATGAGCAGTTCTTC. J is TRBJ2-1 and V is TRBV12-3 or TRBV12-4; 7 positions match TRBD2. V lost 5 bases to trimming and J lost 3 bases; unmatched junction nucleotides: 10. The CDR3 covers 16 residues.

The chain links TRBV2 to TRBJ2-7; 8 positions match TRBD2. Germline V CDR1 and CDR2: SNHLY, FYNNEI. Losses at the gene ends were 4 bases for V and 4 bases for J; bases not matched to a gene: 6. The CDR3 runs 14 residues. CDR3 DNA: TGTGCCAGCAGTGGCCCGACTAGCGCATACGAGCAGTACTTC. It specifies CASSGPTSAYEQYF.

The sample holds a few counts of this clonotype. The V call is TRBV6-2 or TRBV6-3, the J call TRBJ2-1; D ambiguous. Germline V gives CDR1 MNHEY, CDR2 SVGEGT. The CDR3 extends over 11 amino acids. Trimming took off 6 bases at V and 6 bases at J, with 6 bases between the two ends. The CDR3 protein is CASSPRNEQFF. For the CDR3, the DNA is TGTGCCAGCAGCCCCCGCAATGAGCAGTTCTTC.

In its sample, this clonotype was seen a few times. The J gene is TRBJ1-2, the V gene TRBV29-1, with D maybe TRBD1 (6 bases). Per germline, CDR1 SQVTM and CDR2 ANQGSEA. The length of the CDR3 is 12 residues. The V end was cut by 6 bases, the J end by 8 bases, with 16 bases between. CDR3 region: CSVPGGPGGYTF. The CDR3 bases are TGCAGCGTCCCCGGGGGGCCGGGGGGCTACACCTTC.